The T cell receptor (beta chain) under discussion was sequenced for a study of shared clonotypes between healthy human individuals. CDR3 length equals 16 residues. V shed 4 bases and J 0 bases; nucleotides not matched to a gene: 7. Germline V gene lookup returns CDR1 SGHRS and CDR2 YFSETQ. Only CD45RO-negative cells positively selected for CCR7 counted as naive CD8 cells, so terminally differentiated effector memory CD45RA+ cells were excluded. The method was immunoSEQ multiplex PCR; TCRdb's version includes in-frame clones alone and lacks a portion of them. The sample has just over 2,000,000 clones; approximately 95% are singletons.

The chain joins TRBV5-1 to TRBJ2-7; 10 bases are a match to TRBD2. This receptor was identified in a man between 18 and 35 years old in good health. Sequenced material: naive CD8+ T cells sorted from blood. The chain's CDR3 is CASSPWTSGPSYEQYF. The CDR3 coding sequence is TGCGCCAGCAGCCCGTGGACTAGCGGCCCCTCCTACGAGCAGTACTTC.